Listed below are T cell receptor beta chains from one sample, sequenced in a study of T cell repertoires in cytomegalovirus infection. Each CDR3 protein gets one entry after TCRdb re-called the reads with MiXCR. The table records approximately 76,000 distinct CDR3 sequences, more than 20% of them present only once. These receptors are not linked to any known antigen. Sequenced here: CD8+ T cells from cultured PBMCs, sampled from culture after CMV antigen stimulation. These TCRs come from a human donor in good health (CMV status not recorded). Some clones in this sample may be carry-over from other donors' samples. Both conserved end residues are part of each CDR3. A D gene is named only where the DNA matches it firmly. Only some rows state a clone size, as once, few, many or a class for expanded clones.

TRBJ1-1 | many | - | TRBV28 | TGTGCCAGCAGTTTCCCTCCGAACACTGAAGCTTTCTTT | CASSFPPNTEAFF
TRBJ1-5 | few | TRBD1 | TRBV11-2 | TGTGCCAGCAGCCCGACAGGGTTTGGCAATCAGCCCCAGCATTTT | CASSPTGFGNQPQHF
TRBJ2-7 | - | - | TRBV4-3 | TGCGCCAGCAGCCAAGATCGGGACAACTCCTACGAGCAGTACTTC | CASSQDRDNSYEQYF
TRBJ2-7 | few | TRBD1 | TRBV19 | TGTGCCAGTAGTCCCCCCCCCGGGACAGTAGGCGAGCAGTACTTC | CASSPPPGTVGEQYF
TRBJ1-1 | many | - | TRBV27 | TGTGCCAGCAGTCCCAAGGATGGGGGTAGGATGAACACTGAAGCTTTCTTT | CASSPKDGGRMNTEAFF
TRBJ2-5 | many | - | TRBV7-8 | TGTGCCAGCAGCTTCCTCCACGGGGTCGGTGAGACCCAGTACTTC | CASSFLHGVGETQYF
TRBJ1-1 | - | - | TRBV20-1 | TGCAGTGCTAGTTTCTTGGGGAACACTGAAGCTTTCTTT | CSASFLGNTEAFF
TRBJ1-6 | many | TRBD1 | TRBV12-3/TRBV12-4 | TGTGCCAGCACCGGGACAGCGATCGGCTCCTATAATTCACCCCTCCACTTT | CASTGTAIGSYNSPLHF
TRBJ2-2 | - | TRBD2 | TRBV6-6 | TGTGCCAGCAGTTACCGGGGGGGAGGGGGGTCGGACGGGGAGCTGTTTTTT | CASSYRGGGGSDGELFF
TRBJ2-7 | once | TRBD1 | TRBV29-1 | TGCAGCGGTGGACAGGGGGCAGAGTACGAGCAGTACTTC | CSGGQGAEYEQYF
TRBJ1-2 | few | TRBD1 | TRBV4-2 | TGTGCCAGCAGCCAAGCCGGGACAGTTACTAACTATGGCTACACCTTC | CASSQAGTVTNYGYTF
TRBJ1-3 | - | TRBD1 | TRBV5-1 | TGCGCCAGCAGCAGCAAGACAGGGAGGTCTGGAAACACCATATATTTT | CASSSKTGRSGNTIYF
TRBJ2-1 | - | TRBD2 | TRBV11-2 | TGTGCCAGCAGCTTAGAAGGACTAGCGGGAGGGGATGAGCAGTTCTTC | CASSLEGLAGGDEQFF
TRBJ2-2 | many | TRBD2 | TRBV7-2 | TGTGCCAGCAGCTCTAGCGGGAGGGCCGGGACCGGGGAGCTGTTTTTT | CASSSSGRAGTGELFF
TRBJ1-1 | many | TRBD1 | TRBV6-2/TRBV6-3 | TGTGCCAGCAGTTCTACAGGGGGACGCGCTGAAGCTTTCTTT | CASSSTGGRAEAFF
TRBJ2-2 | - | - | TRBV28 | TGTGCCAGCAGTTTGGGGACATCATACACCGGGGAGCTGTTTTTT | CASSLGTSYTGELFF